This passage covers 32 T cell receptor beta chains from one sample sequenced in a study of Ad26.COV2.S vaccination and SARS-CoV-2 variants. The treatment here: around 19 received Ad26.COV2.S at low or high dose, single or two shots; several received placebo; per-sample allocation not given. Collection of samples fell on day 63 after the first vaccine or placebo injection. TCRdb keeps only in-frame clones here, not all; method: immunoSEQ multiplex PCR. The data contain almost 400,000 clones, 75% to 90% of them singletons. Sequencing used peripheral blood, obtained in a trial of Ad26.COV2.S vaccine versus placebo. The source is a person aged 18-60 years who received the Ad26.COV2.S COVID-19 vaccine or a placebo.

The gene calls are TRBV6-5 and TRBJ1-2; 8 positions agree with TRBD1. V gave up 6 bases and J gave up 6 bases; unmatched junction bases: 6. Germline CDR1 is MNHEY and CDR2 is SVGAGI. CDR3 size: 13 residues. Here the CDR3 reads CASSPGQVHGYTF. CDR3 nucleotide sequence: TGTGCCAGCAGCCCGGGACAGGTACATGGCTACACCTTC.

The genes are TRBV24-1 and TRBJ1-2; D is uncertain. In germline, CDR1 is KGHDR, CDR2 SFDVKD. The CDR3 sequence is 13 residues long. V dropped 6 bases and J dropped 4 bases, with 11 bases sitting between them. As DNA, the CDR3 is TGTGCCACCAGTTATGGGGAGAGCTATGGCTACACCTTC. This translates into CATSYGESYGYTF.

This chain uses TRBV28 with TRBJ1-5, with 8 positions matching TRBD1. The CDR3 loop spans 17 amino acids. In germline, CDR1 is MDHEN, CDR2 SYDVKM. V dropped 2 bases and J dropped 2; count of bases not matched to a gene: 8. CDR3 nucleotides: TGTGCCAGCAGTTTAATTAATGCGGGACAGGGCAATCAGCCCCAGCATTTT. Its translation: CASSLINAGQGNQPQHF.

The chain couples TRBV10-2 to TRBJ2-5, with 14 positions matching TRBD2. This CDR3 is built from 15 residues. Germline V gene lookup returns CDR1 WSHSY and CDR2 SAAADI. V gave up 4 bases and J gave up 4 bases; unmatched junction bases: 2. The CDR3 region has the DNA TGCGCCAGCAGTGCGACTAGCGGGAGGGGAGAGACCCAGTACTTC. It specifies CASSATSGRGETQYF.

V gene TRBV27 combines with J gene TRBJ2-1, with D uncertain. CDR3 size: 16 residues. Germline V lookup: CDR1 MNHEY, CDR2 SMNVEV (reference sequence). V was cut by 4 bases and J by 0 bases, with 13 bases left in between. CDR3 nucleotides: TGTGCCAGCAGTTCGGAGTTGTCCTTCTCCTACAATGAGCAGTTCTTC. Protein: CASSSELSFSYNEQFF.

The CDR3 nucleotides read TGTGCCAGCAGCTTAGTCCCGCAGGGGCCGGGCGGCTACACCTTC. Its translation: CASSLVPQGPGGYTF. The chain recombines TRBV7-2 with TRBJ1-2; D possibly corresponds to TRBD1 (6 bases). CDR1 and CDR2 (germline): SGHTA, FQGNSA. This CDR3 is built from 15 residues. The germline V and J ends were trimmed by 1 base and 8 bases, with 17 bases remaining between them.

This clone was counted once. The chain couples TRBV18 to TRBJ2-2; 9 bases line up with TRBD2. Germline lookup yields CDR1 KGHSH and CDR2 LQKENI. This CDR3 comprises 15 residues. The junction had 2 bases not matched to a gene; V was cut back by 5 bases and J by 1 base. Written as DNA, the CDR3 is TGTGCCAGCTCAACTAGCGGGTGGAACACCGGGGAGCTGTTTTTT. Translated, it gives CASSTSGWNTGELFF.

J is TRBJ1-4 and V is TRBV30; no clear D gene. Germline CDR1 GTSNPN, CDR2 SVGIG (reference sequence). Trimming removed 3 bases from V and 6 bases from J, with 11 bases in between. This CDR3 comprises 13 residues. This chain's CDR3 is CAWRRQVDEKLFF. DNA of the CDR3: TGTGCCTGGAGGCGGCAGGTGGATGAAAAACTGTTTTTT.

V gene TRBV19 combines with J gene TRBJ2-1; 9 bases agree with TRBD1. This CDR3 has 16 amino acids. Unmatched junction bases numbered 10, after V lost 6 bases and J lost 4 bases. The germline V gene encodes CDR1 LNHDA and CDR2 SQIVND (reference sequence). The CDR3 region is CASRASGGTGYNEQFF. CDR3 DNA sequence: TGTGCCAGTAGAGCGTCCGGGGGGACAGGGTACAATGAGCAGTTCTTC.

The V and J genes are TRBV11-2 and TRBJ2-7; D gene uncertain. The CDR3 totals 14 residues. CDR1 is SGHAT and CDR2 is FQNNGV in the germline V gene. With 2 bases removed from V and 6 bases from J, the gap between germline ends came to 14 bases. The CDR3 nucleotides read TGTGCCAGCAGCTTAAGAGACTCTCCCTCCGAGCAGTACTTC. Translation: CASSLRDSPSEQYF.

In this sample, this clone turned up once. Its ends do not fully match the called genes, so a read error is possible. V usage is TRBV5-4 and J usage is TRBJ1-1, with unresolved D. The CDR3 has 13 amino acids. In germline, CDR1 is SGHNT, CDR2 YYREEE (reference sequence). The DNA of the CDR3 is TGTGCCAGCAGCTTGGACCTTAACAGTGAAGCTTTCTTT. It codes for CASSLDLNSEAFF.

The chain carries TRBV11-1 and TRBJ2-2; 10 bases align to TRBD2. The trim removed 5 bases at V and 4 bases at J, leaving 7 bases unmatched. Germline lookup yields CDR1 SGHAT and CDR2 FQDESV (reference sequence). The CDR3 runs to 16 residues. CDR3 coding DNA: TGTGCCAGCAGCCTCGGACTAGCGGAGATCACCGGGGAGCTGTTTTTT. Translation: CASSLGLAEITGELFF.

J is TRBJ2-5 and V is TRBV5-6; 8 bases fit TRBD2. V gave up 2 bases and J gave up 2 bases; unmatched junction bases: 5. The CDR3 covers 15 residues. Per the germline V gene, CDR1 is SGHDT and CDR2 is YYEEEE. The CDR3 sequence: CASSFQPGGQETQYF. The CDR3 nucleotides read TGTGCCAGCAGCTTTCAACCGGGGGGGCAAGAGACCCAGTACTTC. The entire variable domain, with the rest obtained from reference TRBV5-6 and TRBJ2-5, is as follows: DAGVTQSPTHLIKTRGQQVTLRCSPKSGHDTVSWYQQALGQGPQFIFQYYEEEERQRGNFPDRFSGHQFPNYSSELNVNALLLGDSALYLCASSFQPGGQETQYFGPGTRLLVL.

This clone was observed a few times. This rearrangement joins TRBV14 to TRBJ1-4; D remains ambiguous. Germline assignment: CDR1 SGHDN and CDR2 FVKESK. The V end lost 4 bases, the J end lost 2 bases, and 11 bases lay between the germline ends. The CDR3 has 15 residues. Here the CDR3 DNA reads TGTGCCAGCAGCCCAGTATCGGGCACTAATGAAAAACTGTTTTTT. It is translated as CASSPVSGTNEKLFF.

This chain joins TRBV5-6 and TRBJ1-6, with a tentative D call TRBD1 (5 bases). This CDR3 comprises 13 residues. Germline CDR1 SGHDT, CDR2 YYEEEE. V was pared by 3 bases and J by 7 bases, with 8 bases between. The DNA for the CDR3 is TGTGCCAGCAGCTCCCAGGGAAATTCACCCCTCCACTTT. It translates to CASSSQGNSPLHF.

V and J are TRBV30 and TRBJ2-3; D not certain. Trimming cost V 7 bases and J 3 bases, with 8 bases left between them. The germline CDR1 and CDR2 sequences are GTSNPN and SVGIG (reference sequence). This CDR3 has 11 residues. CDR3 sequence (DNA): TGTGCCTACGGGTTTACAGATACGCAGTATTTT. This gives the protein CAYGFTDTQYF.

This chain uses TRBV5-1 with TRBJ2-1, with TRBD2 identical over 7 bases. Germline CDR1 and CDR2: SGHRS and YFSETQ. The CDR3 sequence is 17 residues long. V shed 3 bases and J 8 bases; nucleotides not matched to a gene: 17. The CDR3 DNA sequence: TGCGCCAGCAGCTCCCTAATGCTGAGCGGGACCCCGGATGAGCAGTTCTTC. Translation gives CASSSLMLSGTPDEQFF.

The rearrangement uses TRBV15 and TRBJ2-3; the D gene is possibly TRBD1 (6 bases). V lost 0 bases and J lost 4, with 11 bases in between. Germline V gene data show CDR1 as LNHNV and CDR2 as YYDKDF (reference sequence). The CDR3 loop spans 15 amino acids. The CDR3 loop is CATSRDGTGSDTQYF. The CDR3 DNA reads as TGTGCCACCAGCAGAGACGGAACAGGGTCAGATACGCAGTATTTT.

This sequence joins TRBV14 and TRBJ2-1; D remains ambiguous. Per the germline V gene, CDR1 is SGHDN and CDR2 is FVKESK. The CDR3 has 15 residues. Trimming stripped 3 bases from V and 3 bases from J, with 12 bases between. The CDR3 sequence: CASSQTLMLYNEQFF. The CDR3 DNA is TGTGCCAGCAGCCAGACTCTGATGCTCTACAATGAGCAGTTCTTC.

This clone was detected only once. The chain has TRBV9 and TRBJ1-1; 9 bases are a match to TRBD1. V gave up 4 bases and J gave up 5 bases; unmatched junction bases: 18. The CDR3 has 18 residues. Germline-derived CDR1 and CDR2 are SGDLS and YYNGEE. In nucleotides, the CDR3 is TGTGCCAGCAGCCCTCTATCGGTGTCGGGACAGGGAGGAACTGAAGCTTTCTTT. Its protein product is CASSPLSVSGQGGTEAFF.

This chain uses TRBV30 with TRBJ2-1; 7 positions match TRBD2. The germline V gene encodes CDR1 GTSNPN and CDR2 SVGIG (reference sequence). V shed 3 bases and J 0 bases; nucleotides not matched to a gene: 8. The CDR3 has 16 residues. CDR3 nucleotides: TGTGCCTGGAGCCCTGTGGGAGGGCCCTCCTACAATGAGCAGTTCTTC. Protein: CAWSPVGGPSYNEQFF.

This clone was seen just once. The chain recombines TRBV14 with TRBJ1-2; perhaps TRBD1 as D (5 bases). The CDR3 has 14 residues. CDR1 and CDR2 (germline): SGHDN, FVKESK. Deletions cut 4 bases from V and 5 bases from J, with 14 bases between. CDR3 residues: CASSPLGTGYGYTF. CDR3 nucleotides: TGTGCCAGCAGCCCTTTGGGGACCGGGTATGGCTACACCTTC.

This chain links TRBV30 with TRBJ2-5, with 13 bases lining up with TRBD2. The CDR3 contains 16 residues. CDR1 and CDR2 (germline): GTSNPN, SVGIG (reference sequence). V lost 2 bases, J lost 9 bases, and 12 bases stayed unmatched. Here the CDR3 reads CAWSSLRTSGSGAQYF. The CDR3 coding sequence is TGTGCCTGGAGTTCCCTCAGGACTAGCGGGAGTGGTGCCCAGTACTTC.

The chain couples TRBV5-1 to TRBJ1-2; D unclear. Germline CDR1 SGHRS, CDR2 YFSETQ. The V end lost 1 base, the J end lost 8 bases, and 9 bases lay between the germline ends. The length of the CDR3 is 12 residues. The CDR3 nucleotides read TGCGCCAGCAGCTTGAGCTCCTCGGGCTACACCTTC. Translating it yields CASSLSSSGYTF.

This clone has only one observation. This rearrangement joins TRBV5-6 to TRBJ2-1; a weak D match, TRBD1 (6 bases). This CDR3 is 13 amino acids long. Germline V gives CDR1 SGHDT, CDR2 YYEEEE. V was trimmed by 3 bases and J by 3 bases, leaving 7 bases between them. In DNA, the CDR3 is TGTGCCAGCAGCTGGACAGTCTACAATGAGCAGTTCTTC. Encoded protein: CASSWTVYNEQFF.

DNA for the CDR3: TGTGCCAGCAGCAATGGCGGGAGAGCCGGGGAGCTGTTTTTT. It encodes CASSNGGRAGELFF. J is TRBJ2-2 and V is TRBV21-1; TRBD2, the table's D call, lacks a check against the DNA. TRBV21-1 counts as a pseudogene. The CDR3 is made up of 14 amino acids.

The gene calls are TRBV28 and TRBJ2-5, with D possibly being TRBD1 (6 bases). CDR1 and CDR2 (germline): MDHEN, SYDVKM. With 5 bases removed from V and 5 bases from J, the gap between germline ends came to 12 bases. CDR3 length: 13 residues. This chain's CDR3 is CASSEAGAETQYF. The CDR3 bases are TGTGCCAGCAGTGAGGCAGGGGCGGAGACCCAGTACTTC. The full variable domain, its missing parts supplied by reference TRBV28 and TRBJ2-5, is DVKVTQSSRYLVKRTGEKVFLECVQDMDHENMFWYRQDPGLGLRLIYFSYDVKMKEKGDIPEGYSVSREKKERFSLILESASTNQTSMYLCASSEAGAETQYFGPGTRLLVL.

J is TRBJ2-4 and V is TRBV11-2, with 8 positions matching TRBD1. The CDR3 contains 17 residues. Germline V gene lookup returns CDR1 SGHAT and CDR2 FQNNGV. Trimming at V came to 4 bases and at J to 0 bases, leaving 8 bases not matched to a gene. The CDR3 sequence is CASSSGQVTLAKNIQYF. CDR3 sequence (DNA): TGTGCCAGCAGCTCGGGACAGGTTACACTAGCCAAAAACATTCAGTACTTC. The complete variable domain, with remaining parts taken from reference TRBV11-2 and TRBJ2-4, reads EAGVAQSPRYKIIEKRQSVAFWCNPISGHATLYWYQQILGQGPKLLIQFQNNGVVDDSQLPKDRFSAERLKGVDSTLKIQPAKLEDSAVYLCASSSGQVTLAKNIQYFGAGTRLSVL.

The J gene is TRBJ1-2, the V gene TRBV28; D not resolved. Germline V CDR1 and CDR2: MDHEN, SYDVKM. V lost 6 bases and J lost 1, with 15 bases in between. CDR3 size: 15 residues. In DNA, the CDR3 is TGTGCCAGCAGCGCCCCGGCAGAGGATAACTATGGCTACACCTTC. Its protein product is CASSAPAEDNYGYTF.

The V call is TRBV6-5, the J call TRBJ2-1, with D perhaps matching TRBD1 (6 bases). Germline V gene sequence: CDR1 MNHEY, CDR2 SVGAGI. The CDR3 totals 14 residues. V shed 5 bases and J shed 4 bases, with 12 bases lying between them. CDR3 protein: CASSHGQIYNEQFF. CDR3 DNA sequence: TGTGCCAGCAGTCACGGACAGATATACAATGAGCAGTTCTTC.

The chain carries TRBV9 and TRBJ2-5; D is unresolved. Germline V CDR1 and CDR2: SGDLS, YYNGEE. The CDR3 covers 15 residues. Trimming shortened V by 0 bases and J by 1 base, and 10 bases separated the two germline ends. DNA for the CDR3: TGTGCCAGCAGCGTAGTTGGAGTTCCCCAAGAGACCCAGTACTTC. Its translation is CASSVVGVPQETQYF.

The rearrangement links TRBV19 to TRBJ2-7, with 11 positions matching TRBD2. This CDR3 spans 15 amino acids. V lost 6 bases to trimming and J lost 6 bases; unmatched junction nucleotides: 10. Per germline, CDR1 LNHDA and CDR2 SQIVND (reference sequence). The CDR3 region is CASRFSGRAGGEQYF. The CDR3 region has the DNA TGTGCCAGTAGGTTTAGCGGGAGGGCCGGCGGCGAGCAGTACTTC.